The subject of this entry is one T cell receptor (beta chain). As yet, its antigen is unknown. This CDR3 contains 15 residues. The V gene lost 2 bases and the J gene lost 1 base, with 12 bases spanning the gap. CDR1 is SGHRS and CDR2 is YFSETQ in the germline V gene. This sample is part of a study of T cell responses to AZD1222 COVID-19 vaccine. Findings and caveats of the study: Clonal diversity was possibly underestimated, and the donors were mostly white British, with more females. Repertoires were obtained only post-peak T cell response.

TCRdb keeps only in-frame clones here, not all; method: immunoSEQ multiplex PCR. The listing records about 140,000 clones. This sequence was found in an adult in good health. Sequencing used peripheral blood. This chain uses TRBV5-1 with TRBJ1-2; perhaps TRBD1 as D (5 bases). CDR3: CASSLSGAVNYGYTF. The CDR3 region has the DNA TGCGCCAGCAGCTTATCCGGGGCAGTTAACTATGGCTACACCTTC.